The clone carrying this TCR beta chain appeared many times. The sample originates from a study of molecular identifiers for immune sequencing clone quantification. MiXCR, run by TCRdb on the PCR reads, gives a single entry per CDR3 protein. Altogether roughly 630,000 distinct CDR3 sequences are present, 25% being singletons, with the ten largest covering 0.78%. Germline CDR1 is MNHEY and CDR2 is SVGEGT. Trimming cost V 3 bases and J 6 bases, with 5 bases left between them. The CDR3 totals 12 residues. The origin of this receptor is a human donor in good health. Some libraries in this study had Jurkat cell RNA spiked in. The rearrangement joins TRBV6-2 or TRBV6-3 to TRBJ2-2; D call uncertain. Sequencing was carried out using naive CD8+ T cells from blood, with Jurkat cell RNA spiked in. Indicated subset: FACS-sorted CD8+CD4-CCR7+CD45RA+ naive T cells. The CDR3 loop is CASSYSAGELFF. The CDR3 DNA is TGTGCCAGCAGTTATTCAGCCGGGGAGCTGTTTTTT.